This T cell receptor (beta chain) was retrieved from a study of shared clonotypes between healthy human individuals (dated by TCRdb to 2020 to 2021). In terms of the full investigation: The cohort comprised a couple of women and three men aged 18 to 49 years. For each donor, CD4 naive and CD4 memory were each run on three plates, CD8 naive on two plates, and CD8 memory on one plate. To estimate repertoire size and how much clonotypes are shared between individuals, the study performed deep sequencing of blood TCR repertoires from five healthy adults. Different laboratories and diverse techniques were used to prepare libraries and sequence TCR repertoires, to increase sequencing depth and limit assay-specific biases. Per donor, leukapheresis produced somewhere between about 0.9 and 10 billion PBMCs.

About this clone itself: This receptor's antigen is unknown. Base quality data are lacking; no much larger clone is found one base away.

TCR CDR3 regions were amplified from genomic DNA by multiplex PCR using the deep immunoSEQ assay. Extracted genomic DNA from each cell subset was distributed evenly across all wells of several immunoSEQ 96-well plates, and each plate was treated as a replicate. For sorted subsets, around 200 ng genomic DNA, equal to approximately 30,000 T cell genomes, was loaded into each replicate PCR. Purified libraries were measured with a Qubit 3.0 fluorometer, size-checked on a Bioanalyzer 2100, and measured again with the KAPA Library Quantification kit. Every immunoSEQ 96-well plate was sequenced on a dedicated single-read 150-cycle Illumina NextSeq 550 flow cell. As for the authors' bioinformatics: The immunoSEQ output contained only junctional sequences without quality scores, so filtering could not match that applied to full-length reads. To assign V/J genes and CDR3, sequences were annotated using PyIR, a Python wrapper for IgBLAST v1.9, with IMGT germline references. Reads were removed for weak V/J assignments (E-value above 1e-6), missing CDR3, stop codons, out-of-frame junctions, or ambiguous translated residues. A V3J clonotype was defined by an identical inferred V gene, J gene, and CDR3 amino acid sequence. Percentage overlap between repertoires was calculated by dividing the number of shared unique clonotypes by the size of the smaller repertoire. Repertoire richness was assessed with RTK rarefaction, the Chao1 estimator, and Recon v2.1 estimates of unobserved clonotypes. OLGA was used to compute generation probabilities for all TCRbeta clonotypes that the gDNA method yielded from several donors. TCRdb retrieved this table from immuneACCESS and kept in-frame rearrangements only. Not all clones are present; in checked studies, unresolved V genes account for under half, and no reason is known for the remainder. V, J and clone size derive from that table, while D and trimming were established from the DNA sequence. This sample gives approximately 740,000 clones in total; 80% to 95% of them show up just once. Together, the top ten hold about 24% of the sample.

For the CD8 naive samples, CD45RO-negative cells were positively selected for CCR7, yielding a CD45RA+CCR7+ population from which TemRA cells were excluded. The donors were healthy, HIV-negative adults who had no recently reported acute infections or vaccinations. Every donor was a Caucasian adult living in Nashville, Tennessee, USA. Blood was obtained by leukapheresis, after which PBMCs were separated by Ficoll-Histopaque density gradient centrifugation and cryopreserved in liquid nitrogen vapor phase. Purity and quantity of every magnetically sorted T cell population were checked by analytical flow cytometry. Genomic DNA was isolated from each sorted fraction and quantified by UV absorbance on a Nanodrop 2000c. Here is what the overall study found, with its caveats: Incomplete sequencing was indicated by rarefaction of sorted-subset datasets, despite the large sequencing depth. Naive subsets generally had larger estimated clonotype richness than memory subsets did. Based on pairwise subsampling, the degree of clonotype sharing among donors was expected to be affected by sequencing depth. When four donors were compared, the shared fraction of clonotypes was approximately 5% for naive CD4, 3.5% for naive CD8, roughly 2.5% for memory CD4, and approximately 0.4% for memory CD8. Higher generation probabilities were observed for clonotypes shared by all four sorted-subset donors than for non-shared clonotypes. Because the study included a small number of donors, the genetic and exposure-history diversity represented was limited. Only blood was sampled, and tissue TCR repertoires likely differ from those in blood.

From cysteine to phenylalanine, the CDR3 is 15 amino acids long. Only the CDR3 DNA stays, 45 bases, in frame from base 1. From a lookup of the germline V gene, CDR1 and CDR2 are SGHDT and YYEEEE. The V end gives up 4 bases and the J end 5 bases, leaving 7 bases in the junction not matched to a gene. Material for sequencing was naive CD8+ T cells sorted from blood. In the paper's terms, the cell subset or site label means: CD45RA+CCR7+. The chain is assembled from TRBV5-6 and TRBJ2-1; the junction holds 9 bases that match TRBD1. The source is a man under 40 in good health. The CDR3 protein is CASSSIRDRDNEQFF. DNA sequence: TGTGCCAGCAGCAGCATCCGGGACAGGGACAATGAGCAGTTCTTC. The full variable domain, with segments outside the CDR3 supplied by the reference TRBV5-6 and TRBJ2-1 proteins, appears as DAGVTQSPTHLIKTRGQQVTLRCSPKSGHDTVSWYQQALGQGPQFIFQYYEEEERQRGNFPDRFSGHQFPNYSSELNVNALLLGDSALYLCASSSIRDRDNEQFFGPGTRLTVL.